This TCR beta chain was identified during a study of cytomegalovirus exposure and HLA in healthy donors. Study-wide results and limits: Further analysis was carried out later, and it showed several of the most significant clusters appearing linked to common viral pathogens. Across all donors, roughly uniform sequencing depth was an assumption of the presence/absence analyses. Reports showed the classifier diagnosing cytomegalovirus status with high specificity and sensitivity. Later analysis demonstrated an association between a missense DCLRE1C variant and TCR beta V- and J-gene trimming.

It was with 60 Vbeta and 13 Jbeta primers that the PCR ran. Sequencing used immunoSEQ multiplex PCR; TCRdb keeps in-frame clones, though not all of them. This table holds about 60,000 clones, roughly 80% found once. Germline-derived CDR1 and CDR2 are SGHDN and FVKESK. The CDR3 sequence is 13 residues long. V lost 3 bases and J 5 bases, leaving 10 bases between the germline ends. To note about this clone: Its antigen is undetermined. This specimen includes other DNA sequences encoding the same CDR3.

The sequence was obtained from a woman between 40 and 55 years old in good health and CMV-seropositive. The specimen was PBMCs. This sequence joins TRBV14 and TRBJ1-1; tentatively, D is TRBD1 (6 bases). CDR3 nucleotide sequence: TGTGCCAGCAGCCAGATAAGGGGGACTGAAGCTTTCTTT. It specifies CASSQIRGTEAFF.